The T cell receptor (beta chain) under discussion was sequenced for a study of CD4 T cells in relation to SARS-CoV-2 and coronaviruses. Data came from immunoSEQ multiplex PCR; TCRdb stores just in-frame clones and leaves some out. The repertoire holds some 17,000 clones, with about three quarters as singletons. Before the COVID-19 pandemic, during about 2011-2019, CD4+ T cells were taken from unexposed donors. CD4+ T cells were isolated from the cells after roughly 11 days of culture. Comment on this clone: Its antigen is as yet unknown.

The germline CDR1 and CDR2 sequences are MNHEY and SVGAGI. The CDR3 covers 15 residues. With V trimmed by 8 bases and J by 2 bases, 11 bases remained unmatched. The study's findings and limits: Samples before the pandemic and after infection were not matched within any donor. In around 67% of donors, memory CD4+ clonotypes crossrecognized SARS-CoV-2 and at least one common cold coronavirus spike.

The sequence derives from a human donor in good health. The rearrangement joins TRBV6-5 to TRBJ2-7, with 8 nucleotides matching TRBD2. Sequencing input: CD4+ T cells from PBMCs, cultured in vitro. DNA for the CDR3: TGTGCCAGCGTTAATCTAGCGGGCTCCGCCTACGAGCAGTACTTC. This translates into CASVNLAGSAYEQYF.